This T cell receptor beta chain was sequenced in a study of shared clonotypes between healthy human individuals (dated by TCRdb to about 2020). For the study in its entirety: A few men and a couple of women, aged 18 to 49 years, made up the cohort. Blood TCR repertoires of about five healthy adults were deeply sequenced to estimate repertoire size and the extent of clonotype sharing between individuals. To increase sequencing depth and limit assay-specific biases, different laboratories used diverse techniques to prepare libraries and sequence TCR repertoires. Leukapheresis yielded between about 0.9 and 8.9 billion PBMCs per donor. For each donor, three plates each were used for CD4 naive and CD4 memory, two plates were used for CD8 naive, and one plate was used for CD8 memory.

V is pruned by 5 bases and J by 0 bases, leaving 7 bases of the junction without a gene match. Counted from cysteine to phenylalanine, this CDR3 has 16 amino acids. Only the CDR3 portion is preserved as DNA: 48 bases, with reading frame beginning at the first base. According to the germline V gene (reference sequence), CDR1 reads MNHEY and CDR2 reads SMNVEV. To note about this clone: It has no known antigen specificity. Per-nucleotide qualities are absent, and no much larger clonotype sits a single base away.

Using the deep immunoSEQ assay, multiplex PCR amplified TCR CDR3 regions from genomic DNA. Genomic DNA extracted from each cell subset was distributed evenly over all wells of several immunoSEQ 96-well plates, and each plate served as one replicate. Each replicate PCR for sorted subsets received around 210 ng genomic DNA, equal to roughly 30,000 T cell genomes. Purified libraries were measured with a Qubit 3.0 fluorometer, size-checked on a Bioanalyzer 2100, and measured again with the KAPA Library Quantification kit. A separate single-read 150-cycle Illumina NextSeq 550 flow cell was used to sequence each immunoSEQ 96-well plate. From the authors' description of their analysis: The immunoSEQ output contained only junctional sequences without quality scores, so filtering could not match that applied to full-length reads. To assign V/J genes and CDR3, sequences were annotated using PyIR, a Python wrapper for IgBLAST v1.9, with IMGT germline references. Reads with weak V/J assignments (E-value above 1e-6), missing CDR3, stop codons, out-of-frame junctions, or ambiguous translated residues were removed. A V3J clonotype was defined by an identical inferred V gene, J gene, and CDR3 amino acid sequence. To compute the percentage overlap between repertoires, the number of shared unique clonotypes was divided by the size of the smaller repertoire. RTK rarefaction, the Chao1 estimator, and Recon v2.1 estimates of unobserved clonotypes were used to assess repertoire richness. OLGA was used to compute generation probabilities for all TCRbeta clonotypes that the gDNA method yielded from several donors. TCRdb retrieved this table from immuneACCESS and kept in-frame rearrangements only. Not all clones are present; in checked studies, unresolved V genes account for under half, and no reason is known for the remainder. V and J calls and clone size are as listed in that table; D and trimming were resolved from the DNA. The sample table records a few hundred thousand clones; about 96% of these occur just once. The ten top clones hold 0.32% of the sample.

The donors were healthy, HIV-negative adults with no recently reported acute infections or vaccinations. Only Caucasian adults living in Nashville, Tennessee, USA were represented among the donors. CD8 memory samples consisted of magnetically selected CD45RO+ cells combined with CCR7-negative CD45RA+ effector memory (TemRA) cells. Blood was collected by leukapheresis, and PBMCs were isolated by Ficoll-Histopaque density gradient centrifugation and then cryopreserved in liquid nitrogen vapor phase. Analytical flow cytometry was used to check the purity and quantity of every magnetically sorted T cell population. Each sorted fraction had its genomic DNA isolated and then quantified by UV absorbance on a Nanodrop 2000c. What the authors observed across the whole study: Because the study included only a small number of donors, the genetic and exposure-history diversity represented was limited. Sampling was restricted to blood, and TCR repertoires in tissue are likely to differ from TCR repertoires in blood. Compared with non-shared clonotypes, clonotypes shared by all four sorted-subset donors had higher generation probabilities. Naive subsets generally had larger estimated clonotype richness than memory subsets did. When a handful of donors were compared, the shared fraction of clonotypes was around 4.6% for naive CD4, approximately 3.3% for naive CD8, 2% to 2.5% for memory CD4, and 0.35% to 0.4% for memory CD8. Rarefaction of sorted-subset datasets indicated incomplete sequencing despite the large sequencing depth. Pairwise subsampling led to the expectation that sequencing depth would affect the degree of clonotype sharing among donors.

This receptor was obtained from a young man in good health. This chain joins TRBV27 to TRBJ1-5; 7 bases in the middle match TRBD1. Sequencing was carried out using memory CD8+ T cells sorted from blood. The sample's cell subset or site, from its label and the paper: CD45RO+ cells pooled with CCR7-negative TemRA cells. The CDR3 sequence is CASSPGQPYSNQPQHF. The base sequence is TGTGCCAGCAGTCCGGGACAGCCTTATAGCAATCAGCCCCAGCATTTT.